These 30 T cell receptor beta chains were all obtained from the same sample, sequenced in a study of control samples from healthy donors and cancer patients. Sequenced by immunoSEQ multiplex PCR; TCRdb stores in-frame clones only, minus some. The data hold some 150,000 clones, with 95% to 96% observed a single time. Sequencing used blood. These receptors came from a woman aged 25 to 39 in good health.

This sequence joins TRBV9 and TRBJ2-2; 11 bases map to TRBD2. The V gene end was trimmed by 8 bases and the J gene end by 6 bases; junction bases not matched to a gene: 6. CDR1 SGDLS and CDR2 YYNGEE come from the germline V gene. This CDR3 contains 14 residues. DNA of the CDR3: TGTGCCAGACCGACTAGCGGGGTGGCCGGGGAGCTGTTTTTT. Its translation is CARPTSGVAGELFF.

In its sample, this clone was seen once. The CDR3 here is CASWDRGRDEQFF. CDR3 sequence (DNA): TGTGCCAGCTGGGACAGGGGGCGGGATGAGCAGTTCTTC. The rearrangement links TRBV12-3 or TRBV12-4 to TRBJ2-1; 12 bases map to TRBD1. The CDR3 sequence is 13 residues long. V was clipped by 8 bases and J by 8 bases; unmatched bases: 4.

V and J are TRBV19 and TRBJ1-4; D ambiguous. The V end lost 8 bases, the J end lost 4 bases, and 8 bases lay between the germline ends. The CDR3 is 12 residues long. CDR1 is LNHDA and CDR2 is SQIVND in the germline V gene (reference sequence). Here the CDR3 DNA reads TGTGCCAGTGCTGGGTTTAATGAAAAACTGTTTTTT. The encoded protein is CASAGFNEKLFF.

Written as DNA, the CDR3 is TGTGCCAGCAGTTTCCGCGGGAGCACTGAAGCTTTCTTT. It is translated as CASSFRGSTEAFF. This chain joins TRBV12-3 or TRBV12-4 and TRBJ1-1, with unresolved D. This CDR3 spans 13 amino acids. Trimming shortened V by 3 bases and J by 4 bases, and 9 bases separated the two germline ends.

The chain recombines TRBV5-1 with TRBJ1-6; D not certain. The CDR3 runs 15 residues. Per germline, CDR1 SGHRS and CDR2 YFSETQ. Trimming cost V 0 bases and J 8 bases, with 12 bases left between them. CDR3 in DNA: TGCGCCAGCAGCTTGGATCCGGGTTTTGATTCACCCCTCCACTTT. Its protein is CASSLDPGFDSPLHF.

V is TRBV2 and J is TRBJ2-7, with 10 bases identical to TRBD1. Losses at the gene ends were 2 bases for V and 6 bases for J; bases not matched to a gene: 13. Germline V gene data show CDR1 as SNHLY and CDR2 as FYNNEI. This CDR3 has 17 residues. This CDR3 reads CASSEKAGWDRGSEQYF. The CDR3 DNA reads TGTGCCAGCAGTGAAAAGGCGGGTTGGGACAGGGGATCCGAGCAGTACTTC.

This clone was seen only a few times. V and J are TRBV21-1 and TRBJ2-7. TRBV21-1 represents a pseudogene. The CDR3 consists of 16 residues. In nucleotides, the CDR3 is TGTGCCAGCAGCAAGGGGGGCGGGACGGAATCCTACGAGCAGTACTTC. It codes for CASSKGGGTESYEQYF.

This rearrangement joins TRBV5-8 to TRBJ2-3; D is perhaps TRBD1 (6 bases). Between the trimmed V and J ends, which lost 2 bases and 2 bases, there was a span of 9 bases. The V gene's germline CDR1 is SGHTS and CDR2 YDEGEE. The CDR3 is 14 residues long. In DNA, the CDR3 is TGTGCCAGCAGCTTCGGACAGCTCACAGATACGCAGTATTTT. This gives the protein CASSFGQLTDTQYF.

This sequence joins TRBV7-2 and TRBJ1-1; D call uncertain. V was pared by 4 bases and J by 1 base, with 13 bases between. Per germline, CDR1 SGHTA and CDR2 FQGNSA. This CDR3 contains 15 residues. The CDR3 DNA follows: TGTGCCAGCAGCTCGTTTTATGATGAGAACACTGAAGCTTTCTTT. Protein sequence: CASSSFYDENTEAFF. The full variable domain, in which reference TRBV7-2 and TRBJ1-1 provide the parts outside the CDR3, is GAGVSQSPSNKVTEKGKDVELRCDPISGHTALYWYRQSLGQGLEFLIYFQGNSAPDKSGLPSDRFSAERTGGSVSTLTIQRTQQEDSAVYLCASSSFYDENTEAFFGQGTRLTVV.

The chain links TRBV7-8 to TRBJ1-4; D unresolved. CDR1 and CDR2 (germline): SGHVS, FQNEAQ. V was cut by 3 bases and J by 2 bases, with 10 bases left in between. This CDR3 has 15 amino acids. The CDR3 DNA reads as TGTGCCAGCAGCTTCGGGTGGTTGACTAATGAAAAACTGTTTTTT. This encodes CASSFGWLTNEKLFF.

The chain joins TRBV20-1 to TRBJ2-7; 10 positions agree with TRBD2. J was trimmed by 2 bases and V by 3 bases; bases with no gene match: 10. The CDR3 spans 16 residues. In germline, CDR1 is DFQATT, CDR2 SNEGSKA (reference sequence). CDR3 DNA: TGCAGTGCTAGTTACGGACTAGCGGCTTCTCCCTACGAGCAGTACTTC. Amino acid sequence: CSASYGLAASPYEQYF.

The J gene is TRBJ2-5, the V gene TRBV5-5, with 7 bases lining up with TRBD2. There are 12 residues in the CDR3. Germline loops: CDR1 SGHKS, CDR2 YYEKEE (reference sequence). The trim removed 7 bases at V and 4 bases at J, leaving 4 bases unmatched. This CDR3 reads CASGGSGETQYF. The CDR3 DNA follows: TGTGCCAGCGGCGGGAGCGGAGAGACCCAGTACTTC. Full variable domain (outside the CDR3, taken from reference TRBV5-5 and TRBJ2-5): DAGVTQSPTHLIKTRGQQVTLRCSPISGHKSVSWYQQVLGQGPQFIFQYYEKEERGRGNFPDRFSARQFPNYSSELNVNALLLGDSALYLCASGGSGETQYFGPGTRLLVL.

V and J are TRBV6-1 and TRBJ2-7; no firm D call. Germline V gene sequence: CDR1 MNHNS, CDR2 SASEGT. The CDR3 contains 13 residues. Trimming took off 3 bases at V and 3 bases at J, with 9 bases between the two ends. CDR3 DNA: TGTGCCAGCAGTGACAGGTCGAACTACGAGCAGTACTTC. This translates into CASSDRSNYEQYF.

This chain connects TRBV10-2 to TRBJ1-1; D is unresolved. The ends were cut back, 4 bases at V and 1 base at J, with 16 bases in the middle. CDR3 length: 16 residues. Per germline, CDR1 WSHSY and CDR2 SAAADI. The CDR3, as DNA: TGCGCCAGCAGTGTACTTCGACTTGGGCAGAACACTGAAGCTTTCTTT. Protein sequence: CASSVLRLGQNTEAFF.

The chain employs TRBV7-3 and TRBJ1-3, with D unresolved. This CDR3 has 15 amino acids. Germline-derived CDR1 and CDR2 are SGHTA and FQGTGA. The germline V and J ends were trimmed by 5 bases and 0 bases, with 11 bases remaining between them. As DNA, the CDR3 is TGTGCCAGCAGCCCCAGATCGGGCTCTGGAAACACCATATATTTT. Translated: CASSPRSGSGNTIYF.

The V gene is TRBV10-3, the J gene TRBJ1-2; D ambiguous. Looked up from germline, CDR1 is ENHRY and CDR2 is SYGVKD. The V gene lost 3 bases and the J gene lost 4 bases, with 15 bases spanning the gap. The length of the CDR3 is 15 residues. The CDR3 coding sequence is TGTGCCATCAGTGAAGTTGGCAGGAATTTCTATGGCTACACCTTC. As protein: CAISEVGRNFYGYTF.

CDR3 protein: CASSLLGMGEQFF. The DNA of the CDR3 is TGCGCCAGCAGCCTCCTGGGGATGGGGGAGCAGTTCTTC. This chain connects TRBV5-1 to TRBJ2-1; D uncertain. Germline V gene data show CDR1 as SGHRS and CDR2 as YFSETQ. The CDR3 runs to 13 residues. V lost 4 bases and J lost 10, with 15 bases in between.

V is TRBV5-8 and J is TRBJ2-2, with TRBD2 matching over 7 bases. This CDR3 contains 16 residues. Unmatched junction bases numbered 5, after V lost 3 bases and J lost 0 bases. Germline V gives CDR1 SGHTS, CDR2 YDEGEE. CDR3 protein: CASSSRGGPNTGELFF. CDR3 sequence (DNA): TGTGCCAGCAGCTCTCGGGGAGGGCCGAACACCGGGGAGCTGTTTTTT.

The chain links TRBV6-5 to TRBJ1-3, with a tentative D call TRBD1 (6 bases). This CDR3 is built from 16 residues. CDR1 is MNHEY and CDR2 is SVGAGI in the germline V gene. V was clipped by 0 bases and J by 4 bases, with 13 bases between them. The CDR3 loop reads CASSYSHAGAGNTIYF. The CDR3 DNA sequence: TGTGCCAGCAGTTACTCGCACGCAGGGGCCGGAAACACCATATATTTT.

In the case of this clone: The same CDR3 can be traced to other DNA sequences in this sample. The CDR3 coding sequence is TGTGCCAGCAGTGAAGGGCTGAACACTGAAGCTTTCTTT. It is translated as CASSEGLNTEAFF. The chain links TRBV2 to TRBJ1-1; D is ambiguous. The germline CDR1 and CDR2 sequences are SNHLY and FYNNEI. CDR3 size: 13 residues. Trimming left V 1 base short and J 0 bases short, with 3 bases between. Combining the CDR3 with reference TRBV2 and TRBJ1-1 gives the whole variable domain EPEVTQTPSHQVTQMGQEVILRCVPISNHLYFYWYRQILGQKVEFLVSFYNNEISEKSEIFDDQFSVERPDGSNFTLKIRSTKLEDSAMYFCASSEGLNTEAFFGQGTRLTVV.

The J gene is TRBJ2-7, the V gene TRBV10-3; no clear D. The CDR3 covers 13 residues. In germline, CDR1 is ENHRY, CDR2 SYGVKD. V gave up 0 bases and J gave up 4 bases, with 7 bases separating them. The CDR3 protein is CAISESTRYEQYF. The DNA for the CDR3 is TGTGCCATCAGTGAGTCGACAAGGTACGAGCAGTACTTC.

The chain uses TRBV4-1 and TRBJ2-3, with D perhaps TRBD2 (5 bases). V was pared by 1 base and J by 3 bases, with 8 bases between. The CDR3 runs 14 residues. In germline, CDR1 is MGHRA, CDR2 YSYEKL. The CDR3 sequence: CASSQVPGTDTQYF. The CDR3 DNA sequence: TGCGCCAGCAGCCAAGTGCCGGGAACAGATACGCAGTATTTT.

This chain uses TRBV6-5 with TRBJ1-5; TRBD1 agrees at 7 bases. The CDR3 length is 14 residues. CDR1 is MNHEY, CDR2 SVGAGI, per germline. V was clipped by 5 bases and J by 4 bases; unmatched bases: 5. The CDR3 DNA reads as TGTGCCAGCAGTCCCAGGGGGTGGAATCAGCCCCAGCATTTT. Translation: CASSPRGWNQPQHF.

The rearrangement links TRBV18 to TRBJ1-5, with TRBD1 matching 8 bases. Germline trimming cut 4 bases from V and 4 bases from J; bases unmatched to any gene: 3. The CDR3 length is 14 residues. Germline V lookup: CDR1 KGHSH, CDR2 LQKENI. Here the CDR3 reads CASSLDRVNQPQHF. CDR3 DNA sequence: TGTGCCAGCTCACTGGACAGGGTGAATCAGCCCCAGCATTTT.

CDR3 in amino acids: CASSPSPSTVRTDTQYF. The CDR3 DNA follows: TGTGCCAGCAGCCCAAGCCCCTCGACAGTCCGCACAGATACGCAGTATTTT. The rearrangement links TRBV11-2 to TRBJ2-3; D perhaps matches TRBD1 (5 bases). V was cut by 5 bases and J by 1 base, with 19 bases left in between. The CDR3 sequence is 17 residues long. Germline lookup yields CDR1 SGHAT and CDR2 FQNNGV.

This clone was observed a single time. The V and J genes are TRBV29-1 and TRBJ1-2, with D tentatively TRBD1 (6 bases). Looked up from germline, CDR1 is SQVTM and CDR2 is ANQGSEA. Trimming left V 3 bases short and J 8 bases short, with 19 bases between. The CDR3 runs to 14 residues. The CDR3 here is CSVDRAGGAGGYTF. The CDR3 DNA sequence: TGCAGCGTTGATCGTGCGGGGGGCGCGGGCGGCTACACCTTC.

CDR3 protein: CASSYLRNSNQPQHF. The CDR3 coding sequence is TGTGCCAGCAGTTATTTGAGGAATAGCAATCAGCCCCAGCATTTT. The V gene is TRBV28, the J gene TRBJ1-5; D unresolved. V lost 4 bases and J 0 bases, leaving 10 bases between the germline ends. The CDR3 extends over 15 amino acids. CDR1 and CDR2 (germline): MDHEN, SYDVKM.

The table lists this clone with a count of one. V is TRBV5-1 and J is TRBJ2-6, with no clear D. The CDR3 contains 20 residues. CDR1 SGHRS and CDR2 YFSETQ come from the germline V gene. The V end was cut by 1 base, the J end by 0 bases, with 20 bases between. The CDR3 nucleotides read TGCGCCAGCAGCTTGCCTACCGACACAACTTCTAGCTCTGGGGCCAACGTCCTGACTTTC. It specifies CASSLPTDTTSSSGANVLTF.

In DNA, the CDR3 is TGTGCCAGCAGTCCGGGACAGGGGGATGAAAAACTGTTTTTT. This encodes CASSPGQGDEKLFF. The rearrangement links TRBV25-1 to TRBJ1-4, with 11 bases lining up with TRBD1. The CDR3 consists of 14 residues. Per the germline V gene, CDR1 is MGHDK and CDR2 is SYGVNS. V lost 5 bases, J lost 6 bases, and 2 bases stayed unmatched.

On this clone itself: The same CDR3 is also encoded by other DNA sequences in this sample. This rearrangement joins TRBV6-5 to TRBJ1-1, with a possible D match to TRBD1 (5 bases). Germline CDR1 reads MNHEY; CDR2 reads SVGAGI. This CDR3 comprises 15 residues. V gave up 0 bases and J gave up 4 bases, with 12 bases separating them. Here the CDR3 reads CASSYSWGRGTEAFF. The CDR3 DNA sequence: TGTGCCAGCAGTTACTCGTGGGGCCGGGGCACTGAAGCTTTCTTT.